Each of the 20 T cell receptor beta chains below was sequenced from the same sample in a study of control samples from healthy donors and cancer patients. Assay: immunoSEQ multiplex PCR; the TCRdb copy retains only in-frame clones and omits some. This table has roughly 98,000 clones, about four fifths appearing once. Sample: blood. These receptors came from a woman aged 55-69 years in good health.

This sequence joins TRBV10-3 and TRBJ1-5, with D tentatively TRBD1 (5 bases). Germline V gene lookup returns CDR1 ENHRY and CDR2 SYGVKD. Trimming stripped 2 bases from V and 1 base from J, with 15 bases between. CDR3 length: 17 residues. Here the CDR3 reads CAISEGGARGSNQPQHF. The CDR3 nucleotides read TGTGCCATCAGTGAGGGGGGTGCCCGTGGGAGCAATCAGCCCCAGCATTTT.

The rearrangement links TRBV18 to TRBJ1-6, with D possibly being TRBD1 (5 bases). V was clipped by 4 bases and J by 8 bases, with 27 bases between them. The CDR3 has 19 amino acids. CDR1 and CDR2 (germline): KGHSH, LQKENI. CDR3 amino acids: CASSQRREGSGKFDSPLHF. For the CDR3, the DNA is TGTGCCAGCTCACAACGAAGGGAGGGGTCAGGAAAATTTGATTCACCCCTCCACTTT.

This chain connects TRBV19 to TRBJ2-1; weak D call: TRBD1 (7 bases). The V gene's germline CDR1 is LNHDA and CDR2 SQIVND (reference sequence). The length of the CDR3 is 15 residues. V was cut by 5 bases and J by 8 bases, with 19 bases left in between. CDR3 coding DNA: TGTGCCAGTAGTGACCGACAGGGACTCCCCCATGAGCAGTTCTTC. Its translation is CASSDRQGLPHEQFF.

V and J are TRBV28 and TRBJ1-3, with 7 bases matching TRBD1. Trimming at V came to 6 bases and at J to 2 bases, leaving 7 bases not matched to a gene. The CDR3 is 15 amino acids. Germline V CDR1 and CDR2: MDHEN, SYDVKM. CDR3 in amino acids: CASSAPGTAGNTIYF. The CDR3 nucleotides are TGTGCCAGCAGCGCCCCCGGGACAGCTGGAAACACCATATATTTT.

DNA for the CDR3: TGTGCCAGCAGTTTGACAGGTTTCGCTGAAGCTTTCTTT. Translated, it gives CASSLTGFAEAFF. The genes are TRBV6-2 or TRBV6-3 and TRBJ1-1; D is possibly TRBD1 (6 bases). Germline CDR1 MNHEY, CDR2 SVGEGT. V lost 4 bases to trimming and J lost 6 bases, with 12 bases between them. The CDR3 has 13 residues.

V usage is TRBV5-1 and J usage is TRBJ2-6; D assignment may be TRBD1 or TRBD2 (5 bases each). This CDR3 spans 14 amino acids. The V end lost 6 bases, the J end lost 4 bases, and 11 bases lay between the germline ends. CDR1 is SGHRS, CDR2 YFSETQ, per germline. CDR3 DNA: TGCGCCAGCATGGGGGATGGCGGGGCCAACGTCCTGACTTTC. Translating gives CASMGDGGANVLTF.

The V and J genes are TRBV6-5 and TRBJ2-2; 9 bases agree with TRBD1. Germline lookup yields CDR1 MNHEY and CDR2 SVGAGI. This CDR3 is 14 amino acids long. Trimming cost V 6 bases and J 4 bases; bases outside gene matches: 3. CDR3 residues: CASRGTGSTGELFF. The CDR3 nucleotides read TGTGCCAGCAGGGGGACAGGGAGCACCGGGGAGCTGTTTTTT.

The chain carries TRBV7-6 and TRBJ2-7; D remains ambiguous. This CDR3 comprises 15 residues. The germline V gene encodes CDR1 SGHVS and CDR2 FNYEAQ. The V gene lost 8 bases and the J gene lost 6 bases, with 23 bases spanning the gap. CDR3 DNA: TGTGCCAGCCGCATCCCCGCCAAGGTCAGCTGCGAGCAGTACTTC. This codes for CASRIPAKVSCEQYF. Full variable domain (rest looked up from reference TRBV7-6 and TRBJ2-7): GAGVSQSPRYKVTKRGQDVALRCDPISGHVSLYWYRQALGQGPEFLTYFNYEAQQDKSGLPNDRFSAERPEGSISTLTIQRTEQRDSAMYRCASRIPAKVSCEQYFGPGTRLTVT.

This chain uses TRBV12-3 or TRBV12-4 with TRBJ1-3; no clear D. The CDR3 sequence is 13 residues long. The germline V and J ends were trimmed by 2 bases and 0 bases, with 2 bases remaining between them. The CDR3 nucleotides are TGTGCCAGCAGTTTAAGCTCTGGAAACACCATATATTTT. Residues: CASSLSSGNTIYF.

The J gene is TRBJ1-5, the V gene TRBV19, with TRBD1 matching over 7 bases. Trimming took 5 bases from V and 0 from J; bases not matched to a gene: 4. Germline V gene lookup returns CDR1 LNHDA and CDR2 SQIVND (reference sequence). The CDR3 is 15 residues long. The CDR3 region is CASSPRTGSNQPQHF. CDR3 coding DNA: TGTGCCAGTAGTCCCCGGACAGGTAGCAATCAGCCCCAGCATTTT. Full variable domain (remainder filled in from reference TRBV19 and TRBJ1-5): DGGITQSPKYLFRKEGQNVTLSCEQNLNHDAMYWYRQDPGQGLRLIYYSQIVNDFQKGDIAEGYSVSREKKESFPLTVTSAQKNPTAFYLCASSPRTGSNQPQHFGDGTRLSIL.

CDR3 nucleotide sequence: TGCGCCAGCATAAAGGGTAGCGGTAGCACAGATACGCAGTATTTT. Amino acid sequence: CASIKGSGSTDTQYF. The chain uses TRBV5-1 and TRBJ2-3; perhaps TRBD2 as D (6 bases). CDR1 is SGHRS, CDR2 YFSETQ, per germline. Between the trimmed V and J ends, which lost 6 bases and 0 bases, there was a span of 14 bases. There are 15 residues in the CDR3.

J is TRBJ2-7 and V is TRBV18, with D possibly being TRBD1 (6 bases). Germline V CDR1 and CDR2: KGHSH, LQKENI. V lost 10 bases to trimming and J lost 0 bases, with 19 bases between them. The CDR3 extends over 15 amino acids. The CDR3 coding sequence is TGTGCCACCACTCACACCCAGGGGAGCTCCTACGAGCAGTACTTC. Amino acids: CATTHTQGSSYEQYF.

The chain joins TRBV7-2 to TRBJ1-2; D is unclear. This CDR3 has 14 amino acids. V was cut by 4 bases and J by 8 bases, with 17 bases left in between. CDR1 is SGHTA, CDR2 FQGNSA, per germline. Written as DNA, the CDR3 is TGTGCCAGCAGCTCATACGGCAGGTTGATAGGCTACACCTTC. This encodes CASSSYGRLIGYTF.

The chain combines TRBV28 with TRBJ1-2; a possible D gene is TRBD1 (5 bases). Germline loops: CDR1 MDHEN, CDR2 SYDVKM. V shed 3 bases and J shed 4 bases, with 15 bases lying between them. The CDR3 sequence is 15 residues long. CDR3 DNA: TGTGCCAGCAGTTTTGGGGGATCCGCTAGCTATGGCTACACCTTC. This encodes CASSFGGSASYGYTF.

The V gene is TRBV3-1 (or the pseudogene TRBV3-2), the J gene TRBJ2-1; 8 nucleotides line up with TRBD2. The V gene end was trimmed by 4 bases and the J gene end by 6 bases; junction bases not matched to a gene: 8. Germline V gene data show CDR1 as LGHDT and CDR2 as YNNKEL (reference sequence). The CDR3 is made up of 15 amino acids. The CDR3 DNA sequence: TGTGCCAGCAGCCTCGTGGTAGCGGGATTCAATGAGCAGTTCTTC. Encoded protein: CASSLVVAGFNEQFF.

In this sample, this clone turned up a few times. The rearrangement joins TRBV14 to TRBJ2-6, with D uncertain. Trimming removed 4 bases at V and 3 bases at J, with 7 bases between. This CDR3 region has 14 residues. Germline values: CDR1 SGHDN, CDR2 FVKESK. As DNA, the CDR3 is TGTGCCAGCAGCCCTACCATTGGGGCCAACGTCCTGACTTTC. It yields the protein CASSPTIGANVLTF.

In this sample, this clone turned up once. The chain joins TRBV7-2 to TRBJ1-4; 7 bases are a match to TRBD1. There are 16 residues in the CDR3. J lost 8 bases, V lost 5 bases, and 14 bases had no gene match. Germline CDR1 reads SGHTA; CDR2 reads FQGNSA. CDR3 sequence: CASSPRGQGSYEKLFF. The CDR3, as DNA: TGTGCCAGCAGCCCAAGGGGGCAGGGGTCTTACGAAAAACTGTTTTTT.

This sequence joins TRBV7-9 and TRBJ1-1, with a possible D match to TRBD1 (5 bases). Germline loops: CDR1 SEHNR, CDR2 FQNEAQ (reference sequence). The CDR3 length is 13 residues. Between the trimmed V and J ends, which lost 6 bases and 0 bases, there was a span of 8 bases. As DNA, the CDR3 is TGTGCCAGCAGAAGACAGTTGAACACTGAAGCTTTCTTT. Translating gives CASRRQLNTEAFF.

The genes are TRBV28 and TRBJ1-1, with TRBD1 matching 12 bases. Looked up from germline, CDR1 is MDHEN and CDR2 is SYDVKM. The CDR3 extends over 16 amino acids. V was pared by 4 bases and J by 4 bases, with 7 bases of the junction left unmatched. CDR3 loop: CASSYGTGGAGTEAFF. CDR3 sequence (DNA): TGTGCCAGCAGTTACGGGACAGGGGGCGCGGGCACTGAAGCTTTCTTT.

The V and J genes are TRBV19 and TRBJ2-3, with TRBD2 identical over 7 bases. After removal of 6 bases from V and 0 bases from J, the junction contained 9 bases not matched to a gene. Germline CDR1 LNHDA, CDR2 SQIVND (reference sequence). This CDR3 contains 16 residues. CDR3 sequence (DNA): TGTGCCAGTAGAAACTTAGCGGGCGCTAGCACAGATACGCAGTATTTT. Amino acids: CASRNLAGASTDTQYF.